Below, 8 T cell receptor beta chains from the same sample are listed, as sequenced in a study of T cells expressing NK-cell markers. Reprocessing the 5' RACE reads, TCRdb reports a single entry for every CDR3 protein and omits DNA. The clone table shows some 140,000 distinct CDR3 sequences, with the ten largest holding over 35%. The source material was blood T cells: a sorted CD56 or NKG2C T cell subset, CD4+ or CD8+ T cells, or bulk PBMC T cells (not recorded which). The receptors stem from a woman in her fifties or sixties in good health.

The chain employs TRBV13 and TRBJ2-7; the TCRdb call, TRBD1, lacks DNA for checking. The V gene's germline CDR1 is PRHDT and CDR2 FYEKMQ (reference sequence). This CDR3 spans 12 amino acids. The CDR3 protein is CASSLQDTEQYF.

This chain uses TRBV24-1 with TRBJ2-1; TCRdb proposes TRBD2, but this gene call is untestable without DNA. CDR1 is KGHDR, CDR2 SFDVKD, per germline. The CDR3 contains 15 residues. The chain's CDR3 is CATSEETGGHDEQFF.

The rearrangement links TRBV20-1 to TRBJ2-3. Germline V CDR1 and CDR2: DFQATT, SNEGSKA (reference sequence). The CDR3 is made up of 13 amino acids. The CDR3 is CSAKDGVTDTQYF.

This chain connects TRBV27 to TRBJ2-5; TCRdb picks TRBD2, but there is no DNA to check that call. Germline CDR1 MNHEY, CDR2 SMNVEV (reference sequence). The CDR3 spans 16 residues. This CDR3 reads CASSLEPSGREETQYF.

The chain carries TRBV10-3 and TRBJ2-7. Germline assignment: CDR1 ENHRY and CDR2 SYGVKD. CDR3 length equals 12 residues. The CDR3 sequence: CATIGVDYEQYF.

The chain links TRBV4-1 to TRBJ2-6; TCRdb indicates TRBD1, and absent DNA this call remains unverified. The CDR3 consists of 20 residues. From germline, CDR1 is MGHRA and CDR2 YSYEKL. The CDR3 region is CASCPAGTGDVVRGANVLTF.

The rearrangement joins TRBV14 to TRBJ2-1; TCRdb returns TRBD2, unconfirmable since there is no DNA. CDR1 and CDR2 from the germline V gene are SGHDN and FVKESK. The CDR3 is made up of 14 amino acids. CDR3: CASSPAGGLYEQFF.

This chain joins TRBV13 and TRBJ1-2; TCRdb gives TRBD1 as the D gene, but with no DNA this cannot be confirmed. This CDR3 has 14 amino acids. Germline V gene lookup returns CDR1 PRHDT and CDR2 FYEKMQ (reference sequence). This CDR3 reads CASSFRGANYGYTF. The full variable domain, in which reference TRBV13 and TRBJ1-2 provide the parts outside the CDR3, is AAGVIQSPRHLIKEKRETATLKCYPIPRHDTVYWYQQGPGQDPQFLISFYEKMQSDKGSIPDRFSAQQFSDYHSELNMSSLELGDSALYFCASSFRGANYGYTFGSGTRLTVV.